This is a list of T cell receptor beta chains from one sample in a study of shared clonotypes between healthy human individuals. Sequenced by immunoSEQ multiplex PCR; TCRdb stores in-frame clones only, minus some. The data contain fewer than 2.5 million clones, roughly 93% of them seen just once; the ten biggest clones take up around 0.37%. The sample was naive CD4+ T cells from PBMCs. All receptors derive from a man between 18 and 35 years old in good health. Some clones in this sample may be carry-over from other donors' samples. CDR3s include the opening cysteine and the closing phenylalanine or tryptophan. A D gene is named only where the DNA matches it firmly. Size values are once, few and many counts, or a class for expanded clones, and some rows have none.

>-|TRBJ2-7|TRBV28|-
TGTGCCAGCGGACGACTACCCTCCTACGAGCAGTACTTC
CASGRLPSYEQYF
>-|TRBJ2-7|TRBV18|once
TGTGCCAGCTCACCAGGGCAGGGGATCTACGAGCAGTACTTC
CASSPGQGIYEQYF
>TRBD1|TRBJ2-1|TRBV9|-
TGTGCCAGCAGCGCGGGACAGGACCCGACGAATGAGCAGTTCTTC
CASSAGQDPTNEQFF
>-|TRBJ1-5|TRBV10-3|once
TGTGCCTCGACCCCCGGAGAATCAATACCCCAGCATTTT
CASTPGESIPQHF
>TRBD1|TRBJ2-7|TRBV5-1|-
TGCGCCAGCAGCTTATATGGGACAGGGGAATTCTACGAGCAGTACTTC
CASSLYGTGEFYEQYF
>-|TRBJ2-1|TRBV5-1|-
TGCGCCAGCAGCTTGCCGCGGACCGCCGGGCCCGGCGATGAGCAGTTCTTC
CASSLPRTAGPGDEQFF
>TRBD1|TRBJ1-1|TRBV4-2|-
TGTGCCAGCAGCCCGACGGACAGGGGGAACACTGAAGCTTTCTTT
CASSPTDRGNTEAFF
>TRBD2|TRBJ2-3|TRBV11-3|-
TGTGCCAGCAGCTTCGACCTAGCGGGAGGACACACAGATACGCAGTATTTT
CASSFDLAGGHTDTQYF
>TRBD1|TRBJ1-4|TRBV4-2|-
TGTGCCAGCAGCCAAGATTCTTCGAGGGGGCGCTTCGAAAAACTGTTTTTT
CASSQDSSRGRFEKLFF
>-|TRBJ1-6|TRBV28|-
TGTGCCAGCAGTTTAGGCTGGGGCGGTTATTCACCCCTCCACTTT
CASSLGWGGYSPLHF
>-|TRBJ1-2|TRBV14|once
TGTGCCAGCAGCCAAGACGACCGCCGGCTTCACACCTTC
CASSQDDRRLHTF
>TRBD2|TRBJ2-7|TRBV10-2|-
TGCGCCAGTGTTCTGCGGGGGGATTCCTACGAGCAGTACTTC
CASVLRGDSYEQYF
>-|TRBJ2-7|TRBV7-2|-
TGTGCCAGCAGCTTATCCAGGGACTCGTACGAGCAGTACTTC
CASSLSRDSYEQYF
>TRBD2|TRBJ2-2|TRBV9|-
TGTGCCAGCAGCGTAGCTGAACTAGCGGAAACCGGGGAGCTGTTTTTT
CASSVAELAETGELFF
>TRBD1|TRBJ1-1|TRBV5-4|once
TGTGCCAGCACCCCGGGACAGGCCATGAACACTGAAGCTTTCTTT
CASTPGQAMNTEAFF
>-|TRBJ2-5|TRBV28|-
TGTGCCAGCAGTTTAGAGGGAGACGGGGAGACCCAGTACTTC
CASSLEGDGETQYF
>-|TRBJ2-2|TRBV2|-
TGTGCCAGCAGTTTCGGTCTAGCGAACACCGGGGAGCTGTTTTTT
CASSFGLANTGELFF
>TRBD1|TRBJ2-6|TRBV27|-
TGTGCCAGCAGTTGGACAGGGACCGGGGCCAACGTCCTGACTTTC
CASSWTGTGANVLTF
>-|TRBJ2-2|TRBV7-2|-
TGTGCCAGCATGGGGGTAGCGGCGAACACCGGGGAGCTGTTTTTT
CASMGVAANTGELFF
>TRBD1|TRBJ1-2|TRBV19|-
TGTGCCAGTAGTATTTCAGGCGCAGGGGGGGATAACTATGGCTACACCTTC
CASSISGAGGDNYGYTF
>-|TRBJ2-5|TRBV6-5|-
TGTGCCAGCAGTTACTCTGCGGCAGGGGCCGGCGAGACCCAGTACTTC
CASSYSAAGAGETQYF
>-|TRBJ2-3|TRBV6-7|-
TGTGCCAGCAGCTCCAGCGGGTACACAGATACGCAGTATTTT
CASSSSGYTDTQYF
>-|TRBJ2-7|TRBV15|-
TGTGCCACCAGCAGAGCGGGGACTCCCTACGAGCAGTACTTC
CATSRAGTPYEQYF
>-|TRBJ2-7|TRBV4-3|-
TGCGCCAGCAGCCAACCCGGGGCCCCATCCTACGAGCAGTACTTC
CASSQPGAPSYEQYF
>-|TRBJ1-3|TRBV2|-
TGTGCCTTGCTTCCTATCTGGGGAAACACCATATATTTT
CALLPIWGNTIYF
>TRBD1|TRBJ2-7|TRBV2|-
TGTGCCAGCAGGCGACAGGGAACCCCCTACGAGCAGTACTTC
CASRRQGTPYEQYF
>TRBD2|TRBJ2-7|TRBV29-1|-
TGCAGCGTTGGCGCCCTAGCGGACCCCTACGAGCAGTACTTC
CSVGALADPYEQYF
>TRBD2|TRBJ2-5|TRBV28|-
TGTGCCAGCAGGCCGGGACTAGCGGGAGGACAAGAGACCCAGTACTTC
CASRPGLAGGQETQYF
>-|TRBJ1-1|TRBV5-1|-
TGCGCCAGCAGCTTGGCCCAGGGAAAAGGCACTGAAGCTTTCTTT
CASSLAQGKGTEAFF
>-|TRBJ2-6|TRBV18|-
TGTGCCAGCTCACCAAGCTCTGGGGCCAACGTCCTGACTTTC
CASSPSSGANVLTF
>-|TRBJ2-7|TRBV21-1|-
TGTGCCAGCAGCAAACCGGGACTAGCGGGCCCGCCTGGCGCCTACGAGCAGTACTTC
CASSKPGLAGPPGAYEQYF
>-|TRBJ1-1|TRBV11-1|-
TGTGCCAGCAGCTTAGTCACATGGAACACTGAAGCTTTCTTT
CASSLVTWNTEAFF
>-|TRBJ2-3|TRBV5-5|-
TGTGCCAGCAGCTTGGGTAATACGCAGTATTTT
CASSLGNTQYF
>-|TRBJ2-2|TRBV9|-
TGTGCCAGCAGCCTGAGCGGCGCAACGAACACCGGGGAGCTGTTTTTT
CASSLSGATNTGELFF
>TRBD2|TRBJ2-7|TRBV5-8|-
TGTGCCAGCAGCTTGGAGGCTAGCGGATACGAGCAGTACTTC
CASSLEASGYEQYF
>-|TRBJ2-2|TRBV5-1|-
TGCGCCAGCAGCTTACTGGACAGGAACACCGGGGAGCTGTTTTTT
CASSLLDRNTGELFF
>TRBD1|TRBJ1-1|TRBV7-3|-
TGTGCCAGCAGCGCGACCGGGACAGATAACACTGAAGCTTTCTTT
CASSATGTDNTEAFF
>TRBD2|TRBJ2-5|TRBV7-9|once
TGTGCCAGCAGCTACCCCACGCGGGAGGTAGCGGTAAGTGGAGAGACCCAGTACTTC
CASSYPTREVAVSGETQYF
>-|TRBJ1-2|TRBV2|-
TGTGCCAGCAGGGTAACCTATGGCTACACCTTC
CASRVTYGYTF
>-|TRBJ1-4|TRBV6-5|-
TGTGCCAGCAGTTGGCAGGGCCCAGGAGCTAATGAAAAACTGTTTTTT
CASSWQGPGANEKLFF
>TRBD1|TRBJ1-2|TRBV6-6|-
TGTGCCAGCAGGGGGTTACAGGGGACGAGTGGCTACACCTTC
CASRGLQGTSGYTF
>TRBD1|TRBJ1-3|TRBV28|-
TGTGCCAGCAGGGAACAGGGGGGTGGAAACACCATATATTTT
CASREQGGGNTIYF
>TRBD1|TRBJ2-2|TRBV7-9|-
TGTGCCAGCAGCTTAGGGGACAGACACACCGGGGAGCTGTTTTTT
CASSLGDRHTGELFF
>-|TRBJ2-3|TRBV4-1|-
TGCGCCAGCAGCCATGGGACACCTAGCACAGATACGCAGTATTTT
CASSHGTPSTDTQYF
>-|TRBJ1-4|TRBV6-5|-
TGTGCCAGCAAAGACCGGGGTTCAACTAATGAAAAACTGTTTTTT
CASKDRGSTNEKLFF
>TRBD1|TRBJ2-1|TRBV7-3|-
TGTGCCAGCAGCTTGTTGTCGGACAGGGGGCGAGGGAAAGGGAATGAGCAGTTCTTC
CASSLLSDRGRGKGNEQFF
>-|TRBJ1-1|TRBV18|-
TGTGCCAGCTCACCTCGCCAAGGAGACATGAACACTGAAGCTTTCTTT
CASSPRQGDMNTEAFF
>-|TRBJ1-1|TRBV9|once
TGTGCCAGCAGCGTAGGGCAGGGCTCGATGAACACTGAAGCTTTCTTT
CASSVGQGSMNTEAFF
>-|TRBJ1-3|TRBV2|-
TGTGCCAGCAGTGGACACCCGGGGGGAAACACCATATATTTT
CASSGHPGGNTIYF
>TRBD1|TRBJ2-2|TRBV6-8|-
TGTGCCAGCAGTTCATCTCAGGGGGTGAACACCGGGGAGCTGTTTTTT
CASSSSQGVNTGELFF
>TRBD2|TRBJ2-3|TRBV7-7|-
TGTGCCAGCAGCCCACTGGCGGGAGGTAGCACAGATACGCAGTATTTT
CASSPLAGGSTDTQYF
>TRBD1|TRBJ1-1|TRBV5-1|few
TGCGCCAGCAGCTTGGGGGACAGGGGATCAGCTTTCTTT
CASSLGDRGSAFF
>-|TRBJ1-1|TRBV6-6|-
TGTGCCAGCAGTTACTCGATCGGGAAGAACACTGAAGCTTTCTTT
CASSYSIGKNTEAFF
>-|TRBJ1-1|TRBV28|once
TGTGCCAGCAGTTTATGGGCAGCGCCGAACACTGAAGCTTTCTTT
CASSLWAAPNTEAFF
>-|TRBJ2-3|TRBV5-1|-
TGCGCCAGCAGCTTGGCCGGACTACCTTACACAGATACGCAGTATTTT
CASSLAGLPYTDTQYF
>-|TRBJ1-5|TRBV28|once
TGTGCCAGCAGTCGTGGAGCAAACGGTCAGCCCCAGCATTTT
CASSRGANGQPQHF
>-|TRBJ2-6|TRBV4-1|once
TGCGCCAGCAGCCAAGAAGGCCAGGCCGAGACTGGGGCCAACGTCCTGACTTTC
CASSQEGQAETGANVLTF
>TRBD2|TRBJ2-1|TRBV5-4|once
TGTGCCAGCAGCAATCGAGGACTAGCCAGTGAGCAGTTCTTC
CASSNRGLASEQFF
>-|TRBJ2-7|TRBV5-1|-
TGCGCCAGCAGCGGGCGGGACAACTCCTACGAGCAGTACTTC
CASSGRDNSYEQYF